The rows below give T cell receptor beta chains drawn from one sample of a study of blood T cells in healthy people across ages. Via MiXCR, TCRdb re-called the 5' RACE reads, giving one row per CDR3 protein. This table has approximately 1.5 million distinct CDR3 sequences, about 35% appearing once. Sequencing input: blood. These receptor sequences come from a woman between 25 and 40 years old in good health. Each CDR3 is given with its conserved first and last residue. Fields, in order: CDR3 length, J gene, clone size, V gene, D gene, CDR3 DNA, CDR3 protein. A D gene is named only where the DNA matches it firmly. Clone size is shown for a subset of rows, as once, few, many or a class of expanded clone.

cdr3_length: 14
j_call: TRBJ2-1
clone_size: many
v_call: TRBV29-1
d_call: -
cdr3_nt: TGCAGCGTTAGTGGAGGGGGCGCCTACAATGAGCAGTTCTTC
cdr3_aa: CSVSGGGAYNEQFF

cdr3_length: 17
j_call: TRBJ1-1
clone_size: few
v_call: TRBV7-8
d_call: -
cdr3_nt: TGTGCCAGCAGCTTAGCGGGGTCTCAGAGTATGAACACTGAAGCTTTCTTT
cdr3_aa: CASSLAGSQSMNTEAFF

cdr3_length: 16
j_call: TRBJ2-1
clone_size: few
v_call: TRBV24-1
d_call: TRBD2
cdr3_nt: TGTGCCACCAGTGATAATAGCGGGAGCTCCTACAATGAGCAGTTCTTC
cdr3_aa: CATSDNSGSSYNEQFF

cdr3_length: 15
j_call: TRBJ2-3
clone_size: -
v_call: TRBV7-9
d_call: -
cdr3_nt: TGTGCCAGCAGCTGGGGGGCAGCGAGCACAGATACGCAGTATTTT
cdr3_aa: CASSWGAASTDTQYF

cdr3_length: 15
j_call: TRBJ1-2
clone_size: once
v_call: TRBV28
d_call: -
cdr3_nt: TGTGCCAGCAGTTTTATCGGAATTCATCTCTATGGCTACACCTTC
cdr3_aa: CASSFIGIHLYGYTF

cdr3_length: 14
j_call: TRBJ2-1
clone_size: -
v_call: TRBV5-1
d_call: TRBD1
cdr3_nt: TGTGCCAGCAGCTCGAACAGGGGAAGCAATGAGCAGTTCTTC
cdr3_aa: CASSSNRGSNEQFF

cdr3_length: 15
j_call: TRBJ2-5
clone_size: -
v_call: TRBV3-1
d_call: TRBD1
cdr3_nt: TGTGCCAGCAGCTCCCGGGACAGGGGACCGGAGACCCAGTACTTC
cdr3_aa: CASSSRDRGPETQYF

cdr3_length: 16
j_call: TRBJ2-1
clone_size: -
v_call: TRBV7-8
d_call: TRBD2
cdr3_nt: TGTGCCAGCAGCTTAACCGGGACTAGTCTGACTAATGAGCAGTTCTTC
cdr3_aa: CASSLTGTSLTNEQFF

cdr3_length: 20
j_call: TRBJ2-1
clone_size: -
v_call: TRBV5-6
d_call: TRBD2
cdr3_nt: TGTGCCAGCAGCATGTGGCGACTAGCAGGAGATTTAGCGTCCTACAATGAGCAGTTCTTC
cdr3_aa: CASSMWRLAGDLASYNEQFF

cdr3_length: 14
j_call: TRBJ2-5
clone_size: -
v_call: TRBV6-1
d_call: TRBD2
cdr3_nt: TGTGCCAGCACCCTTAGCGGGAGATCTGAGACCCAGTACTTC
cdr3_aa: CASTLSGRSETQYF

cdr3_length: 15
j_call: TRBJ2-3
clone_size: few
v_call: TRBV6-1
d_call: TRBD1
cdr3_nt: TGTGCCAGCATCACTCGGGACAGGGGAGCAGATACGCAGTATTTT
cdr3_aa: CASITRDRGADTQYF

cdr3_length: 15
j_call: TRBJ2-3
clone_size: few
v_call: TRBV7-6
d_call: -
cdr3_nt: TGTGCCAGCAGCGACCCGGGACTCCAACGAGATACGCAGTATTTT
cdr3_aa: CASSDPGLQRDTQYF

cdr3_length: 14
j_call: TRBJ2-1
clone_size: -
v_call: TRBV2
d_call: -
cdr3_nt: TGTGCCACCGCAGGTTCTAGCGCCTACAATGAGCAGTTCTTC
cdr3_aa: CATAGSSAYNEQFF

cdr3_length: 16
j_call: TRBJ1-5
clone_size: -
v_call: TRBV4-1
d_call: -
cdr3_nt: TGCGCCAGCAGCCAAGTGGTTGGGGGGATAAATCAGCCCCAGCATTTT
cdr3_aa: CASSQVVGGINQPQHF

cdr3_length: 13
j_call: TRBJ2-3
clone_size: -
v_call: TRBV29-1
d_call: -
cdr3_nt: TGCAGCGTTAAGACAGAGAGCACAGATACGCAGTATTTT
cdr3_aa: CSVKTESTDTQYF

cdr3_length: 15
j_call: TRBJ2-3
clone_size: few
v_call: TRBV9
d_call: -
cdr3_nt: TGTGCCAGCAGTAGAGGTCCACTAGTCGGAGATACGCAGTATTTT
cdr3_aa: CASSRGPLVGDTQYF

cdr3_length: 14
j_call: TRBJ2-7
clone_size: -
v_call: TRBV7-3
d_call: -
cdr3_nt: TGTGCCAGCAGCCCCACAGGGTTGGGCTACGAGCAGTACTTC
cdr3_aa: CASSPTGLGYEQYF

cdr3_length: 16
j_call: TRBJ2-3
clone_size: -
v_call: TRBV27
d_call: TRBD1
cdr3_nt: TGTGCCAGCACCCTATCGGGACAGGGGGGCACAGATACGCAGTATTTT
cdr3_aa: CASTLSGQGGTDTQYF

cdr3_length: 15
j_call: TRBJ1-5
clone_size: -
v_call: TRBV20-1
d_call: -
cdr3_nt: TGCAGTGCTAGCTTGACAGGTCGCAGCAATCAGCCCCAGCATTTT
cdr3_aa: CSASLTGRSNQPQHF

cdr3_length: 14
j_call: TRBJ2-1
clone_size: few
v_call: TRBV27
d_call: TRBD2
cdr3_nt: TGTGCCAGCAGTTTGACTAGCGGGAGTCATGAGCAGTTCTTC
cdr3_aa: CASSLTSGSHEQFF

cdr3_length: 15
j_call: TRBJ2-5
clone_size: few
v_call: TRBV2
d_call: TRBD2
cdr3_nt: TGTGCCAGCAGGGGGGGAGCGGGGGGACAAGAGACCCAGTACTTC
cdr3_aa: CASRGGAGGQETQYF

cdr3_length: 18
j_call: TRBJ2-1
clone_size: -
v_call: TRBV28
d_call: TRBD1
cdr3_nt: TGTGCCAGCAGTTTAGTTACAGGGGGCTGGGGCTTGTCATCTGAGCAGTTCTTC
cdr3_aa: CASSLVTGGWGLSSEQFF

cdr3_length: 14
j_call: TRBJ1-6
clone_size: -
v_call: TRBV19
d_call: -
cdr3_nt: TGTGCCAGTAGTATGGACAGACATAATTCACCCCTCCACTTT
cdr3_aa: CASSMDRHNSPLHF

cdr3_length: 15
j_call: TRBJ2-7
clone_size: -
v_call: TRBV5-1
d_call: TRBD1
cdr3_nt: TGCGCCAGCAGCTTCGGCAGGGGGTCTCCCTACGAGCAGTACTTC
cdr3_aa: CASSFGRGSPYEQYF

cdr3_length: 15
j_call: TRBJ2-3
clone_size: few
v_call: TRBV4-1
d_call: TRBD1
cdr3_nt: TGCGCCAGCAGCCAACCGGGACAGGGACGTCCTACGCAGTATTTT
cdr3_aa: CASSQPGQGRPTQYF

cdr3_length: 14
j_call: TRBJ2-2
clone_size: -
v_call: TRBV2
d_call: TRBD2
cdr3_nt: TGTGCCAGCAGAGCGGGAGGTTACGCCGGGGAGCTGTTTTTT
cdr3_aa: CASRAGGYAGELFF

cdr3_length: 14
j_call: TRBJ1-1
clone_size: few
v_call: TRBV12-3/TRBV12-4
d_call: -
cdr3_nt: TGTGCCAGCAGAGCACCCCTCGGGACAATTGAAGCTTTCTTT
cdr3_aa: CASRAPLGTIEAFF

cdr3_length: 15
j_call: TRBJ1-1
clone_size: -
v_call: TRBV5-1
d_call: TRBD1
cdr3_nt: TGCGCCAGCAGCTTTCAGGGACAGGTGAACACTGAAGCTTTCTTT
cdr3_aa: CASSFQGQVNTEAFF

cdr3_length: 15
j_call: TRBJ1-2
clone_size: few
v_call: TRBV4-2
d_call: -
cdr3_nt: TGTGCCAGCAGCCAAGTGGCGCACGAGGGGAATGGCTACACCTTC
cdr3_aa: CASSQVAHEGNGYTF

cdr3_length: 14
j_call: TRBJ2-2
clone_size: -
v_call: TRBV10-3
d_call: -
cdr3_nt: TGTGCCATCAGAGAGGGGGGAAACACCGGGGAGCTGTTTTTT
cdr3_aa: CAIREGGNTGELFF

cdr3_length: 17
j_call: TRBJ2-2
clone_size: -
v_call: TRBV5-1
d_call: TRBD2
cdr3_nt: TGCGCCAGAGATTTATCGGGAGGCCCCGGTAGCACCGGGGAGCTGTTTTTT
cdr3_aa: CARDLSGGPGSTGELFF

cdr3_length: 13
j_call: TRBJ2-1
clone_size: -
v_call: TRBV11-2
d_call: -
cdr3_nt: TGTGCCAGCAGCGGGGGATTCTACAATGAGCAGTTCTTC
cdr3_aa: CASSGGFYNEQFF

cdr3_length: 15
j_call: TRBJ1-5
clone_size: -
v_call: TRBV28
d_call: TRBD1
cdr3_nt: TGTGCCAGCAGTTTAATCCGACAGGGCGGTCAGCCCCAGCATTTT
cdr3_aa: CASSLIRQGGQPQHF

cdr3_length: 15
j_call: TRBJ2-5
clone_size: -
v_call: TRBV6-1
d_call: TRBD1
cdr3_nt: TGTGCCAGCAGTGAAGGTTGGACAGGGAAAGGGACCCAGTACTTC
cdr3_aa: CASSEGWTGKGTQYF

cdr3_length: 17
j_call: TRBJ1-5
clone_size: few
v_call: TRBV12-3/TRBV12-4
d_call: -
cdr3_nt: TGTGCCAGCAGCTATAAAGTGGCAGATGAGCGCAATCAGCCCCAGCATTTT
cdr3_aa: CASSYKVADERNQPQHF

cdr3_length: 16
j_call: TRBJ1-1
clone_size: -
v_call: TRBV15
d_call: -
cdr3_nt: TGTGCCACCAGCAGAGATCCTGGCAGTGGGGACACTGAAGCTTTCTTT
cdr3_aa: CATSRDPGSGDTEAFF

cdr3_length: 13
j_call: TRBJ2-5
clone_size: -
v_call: TRBV20-1
d_call: TRBD2
cdr3_nt: TGCAGTGCCCCCCTAGCGGACCAAGAGACCCAGTACTTC
cdr3_aa: CSAPLADQETQYF

cdr3_length: 15
j_call: TRBJ1-1
clone_size: -
v_call: TRBV3-1
d_call: TRBD1
cdr3_nt: TGTGCCTGCAGCAGCCGGACAGGGGGGAACACTGAAGCTTTCTTT
cdr3_aa: CACSSRTGGNTEAFF

cdr3_length: 14
j_call: TRBJ1-1
clone_size: -
v_call: TRBV7-9
d_call: -
cdr3_nt: TGTGCCAGCAACTCGCTTATAGGACGAACTGAAGCTTTCTTT
cdr3_aa: CASNSLIGRTEAFF

cdr3_length: 15
j_call: TRBJ1-4
clone_size: -
v_call: TRBV9
d_call: TRBD1
cdr3_nt: TGTGCCAGCAGCGGGGGACAGGGGCTTAATGAAAAACTGTTTTTT
cdr3_aa: CASSGGQGLNEKLFF

cdr3_length: 13
j_call: TRBJ2-5
clone_size: -
v_call: TRBV20-1
d_call: TRBD2
cdr3_nt: TGCAGTGGGGAGCGGGATGCAGGCAATGAGCAGTACTTC
cdr3_aa: CSGERDAGNEQYF

cdr3_length: 14
j_call: TRBJ1-2
clone_size: -
v_call: TRBV25-1
d_call: TRBD1
cdr3_nt: TGTGCCAGCAGCAGTGGGGGACAGGGTTACGGCTACACCTTC
cdr3_aa: CASSSGGQGYGYTF

cdr3_length: 15
j_call: TRBJ2-5
clone_size: -
v_call: TRBV3-1
d_call: -
cdr3_nt: TGTGCCAGCAGCCGAGGCAGGACTCAAAGAGAGACCCAGTACTTC
cdr3_aa: CASSRGRTQRETQYF

cdr3_length: 16
j_call: TRBJ2-1
clone_size: -
v_call: TRBV27
d_call: TRBD2
cdr3_nt: TGTGCCAGCAGTTCCCTAGCGGGGGGGAAGCGGAATGAGCAGTTCTTC
cdr3_aa: CASSSLAGGKRNEQFF